This T cell receptor (beta chain) was identified in a study of response to subunit inactivated influenza vaccine. Study results and limitations: Each seasonal influenza vaccination recruits few new T cells, the authors suggested.

TCRdb analysed the RT-PCR reads with MiXCR anew, one entry per CDR3 protein. The sample holds around 520,000 distinct CDR3 sequences, 10% to 15% seen once. This clonotype was counted only a few times. Its specificity is not known. Germline V gene sequence: CDR1 DFQATT, CDR2 SNEGSKA (reference sequence). The length of the CDR3 is 16 residues. Trimming pared 1 base from V and 0 bases from J, leaving 14 bases between. V is TRBV20-1 and J is TRBJ2-3; possibly TRBD2 for D (7 bases). This sequence originates from a man aged 50-60 years who received an inactivated influenza vaccine. The sample consisted of PBMCs from blood, taken on the day of vaccination. The CDR3 coding sequence is TGCAGTGCTAGAGGTGCTCGGGGGGCTAGCACAGATACGCAGTATTTT. It specifies CSARGARGASTDTQYF.